This T cell receptor beta chain was obtained from a study of neoadjuvant anti-PD-1 for oral cavity cancer. Turning to the study itself: Patients without progression received a fourth nivolumab dose around day 43, then surgical resection on days 50-56. Points from the study as a whole: Non-responders to neoadjuvant nivolumab had significantly more clonal PBMC T cells than responders.

On this clone itself: Its specificity is unknown.

Stage II-IVA oral cavity squamous cell carcinoma was new and untreated by systemic or radiation therapy. PBMCs were not maintained or expanded in culture before analysis. Assay used: immunoSEQ multiplex PCR; TCRdb lists only in-frame clones, some missing. This sample has fewer than 90,000 clones, with roughly four fifths found just once. The CDR3 sequence is 13 residues long. V was shortened by 2 bases and J by 0 bases, with 8 bases between the two germline ends. Looked up from germline, CDR1 is SQVTM and CDR2 is ANQGSEA. The receptor was isolated from a person aged 40-85 years with oral cavity squamous cell carcinoma. The sequencing used PBMCs, collected before nivolumab (anti-PD-1) treatment. This chain links TRBV29-1 with TRBJ2-7; no clear D. The CDR3 loop is CSVESTFSYEQYF. CDR3 in DNA: TGCAGCGTTGAATCGACGTTCTCCTACGAGCAGTACTTC.